This T cell receptor (beta chain) derives from a study of T-cell reconstitution after alpha-beta-depleted transplantation in children. A TCRbeta library incorporating unique molecular identifiers was prepared. Via MiXCR, TCRdb re-called the PCR reads, giving one row per CDR3 protein. The sample holds 490,000 or so distinct CDR3 sequences; about an eighth are singletons and the top ten take around 6.1%. This clonotype came up many times. This CDR3 region has 17 residues. Germline V gives CDR1 SQVTM, CDR2 ANQGSEA. V was pared by 0 bases and J by 4 bases, with 12 bases of the junction left unmatched. The starting material was PBMCs from the stem cell graft donor, obtained from the stem cell graft. This TCR came from a human donor who donated a stem cell graft to a child with combined immunodeficiency. The chain employs TRBV29-1 and TRBJ2-1, with 7 positions matching TRBD1. The DNA for the CDR3 is TGCAGCGTTGAAGATCTAAACACAGGGGATCGGTACAATGAGCAGTTCTTC. It codes for CSVEDLNTGDRYNEQFF.